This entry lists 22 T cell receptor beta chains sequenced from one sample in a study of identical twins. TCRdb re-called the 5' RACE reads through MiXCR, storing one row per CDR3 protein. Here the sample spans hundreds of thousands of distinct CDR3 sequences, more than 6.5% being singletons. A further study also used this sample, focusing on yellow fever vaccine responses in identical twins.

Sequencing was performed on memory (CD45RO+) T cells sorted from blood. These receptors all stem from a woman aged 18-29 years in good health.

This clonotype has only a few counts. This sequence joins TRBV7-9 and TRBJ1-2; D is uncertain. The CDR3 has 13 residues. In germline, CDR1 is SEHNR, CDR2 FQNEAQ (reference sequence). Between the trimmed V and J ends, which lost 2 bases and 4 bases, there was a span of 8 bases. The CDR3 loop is CASSLTAGYGYTF. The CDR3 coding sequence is TGTGCCAGCAGCTTAACGGCAGGCTATGGCTACACCTTC.

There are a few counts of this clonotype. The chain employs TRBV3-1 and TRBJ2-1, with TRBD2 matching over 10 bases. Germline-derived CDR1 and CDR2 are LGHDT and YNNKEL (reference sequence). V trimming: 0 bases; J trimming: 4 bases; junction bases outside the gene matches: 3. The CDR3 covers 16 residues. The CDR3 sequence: CASSQDGSGRYNEQFF. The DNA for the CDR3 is TGTGCCAGCAGCCAAGATGGTAGCGGGAGGTACAATGAGCAGTTCTTC.

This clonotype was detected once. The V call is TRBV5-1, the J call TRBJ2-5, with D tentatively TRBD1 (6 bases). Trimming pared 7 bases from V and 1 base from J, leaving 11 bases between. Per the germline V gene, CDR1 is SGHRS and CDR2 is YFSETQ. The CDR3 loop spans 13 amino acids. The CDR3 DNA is TGCGCCAGCTACAGGGTGGGCCAAGAGACCCAGTACTTC. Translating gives CASYRVGQETQYF.

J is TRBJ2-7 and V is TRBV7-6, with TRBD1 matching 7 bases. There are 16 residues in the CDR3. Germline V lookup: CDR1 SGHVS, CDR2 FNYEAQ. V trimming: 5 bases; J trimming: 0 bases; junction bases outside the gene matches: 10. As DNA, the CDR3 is TGTGCCAGCAGCAGCCATAGGGGGCAGAGCTCCTACGAGCAGTACTTC. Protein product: CASSSHRGQSSYEQYF. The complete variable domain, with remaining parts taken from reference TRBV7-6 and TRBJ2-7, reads GAGVSQSPRYKVTKRGQDVALRCDPISGHVSLYWYRQALGQGPEFLTYFNYEAQQDKSGLPNDRFSAERPEGSISTLTIQRTEQRDSAMYRCASSSHRGQSSYEQYFGPGTRLTVT.

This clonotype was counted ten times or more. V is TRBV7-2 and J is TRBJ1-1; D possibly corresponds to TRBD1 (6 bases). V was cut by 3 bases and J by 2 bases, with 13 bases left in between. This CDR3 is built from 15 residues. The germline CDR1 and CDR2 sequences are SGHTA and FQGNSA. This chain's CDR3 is CASSFRPTGNTEAFF. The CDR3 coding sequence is TGTGCCAGCAGCTTCCGCCCGACAGGAAACACTGAAGCTTTCTTT. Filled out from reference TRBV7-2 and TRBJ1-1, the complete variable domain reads GAGVSQSPSNKVTEKGKDVELRCDPISGHTALYWYRQSLGQGLEFLIYFQGNSAPDKSGLPSDRFSAERTGGSVSTLTIQRTQQEDSAVYLCASSFRPTGNTEAFFGQGTRLTVV.

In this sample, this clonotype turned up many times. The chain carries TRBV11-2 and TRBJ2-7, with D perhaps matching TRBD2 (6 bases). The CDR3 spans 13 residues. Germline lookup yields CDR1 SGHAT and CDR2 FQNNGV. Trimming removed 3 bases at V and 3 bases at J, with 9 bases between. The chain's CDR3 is CASSLGTHYEQYF. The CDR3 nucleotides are TGTGCCAGCAGCTTGGGGACTCACTACGAGCAGTACTTC.

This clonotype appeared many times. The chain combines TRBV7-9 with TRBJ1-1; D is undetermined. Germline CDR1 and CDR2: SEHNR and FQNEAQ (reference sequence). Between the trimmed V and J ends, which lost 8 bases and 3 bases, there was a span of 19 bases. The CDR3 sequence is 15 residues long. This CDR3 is CASYRALTGDTEAFF. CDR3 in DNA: TGTGCCAGCTACCGGGCTCTAACTGGGGACACTGAAGCTTTCTTT.

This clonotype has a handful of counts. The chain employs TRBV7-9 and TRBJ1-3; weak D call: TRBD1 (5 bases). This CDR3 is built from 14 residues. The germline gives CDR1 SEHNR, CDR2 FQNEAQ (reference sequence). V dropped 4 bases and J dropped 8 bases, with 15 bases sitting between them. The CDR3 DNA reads TGTGCCAGCAGCTCCACGGGACGGGTAGACACCATATATTTT. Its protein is CASSSTGRVDTIYF.

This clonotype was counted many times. CDR3 sequence: CASSSNRETDTQYF. The CDR3 DNA is TGTGCCAGCAGCTCAAACAGGGAAACAGATACGCAGTATTTT. The chain carries TRBV7-6 and TRBJ2-3, with TRBD1 as a possible D gene (6 bases). CDR3 length: 14 amino acids. Deletions cut 4 bases from V and 3 bases from J, with 11 bases between. The germline V gene has CDR1 SGHVS and CDR2 FNYEAQ.

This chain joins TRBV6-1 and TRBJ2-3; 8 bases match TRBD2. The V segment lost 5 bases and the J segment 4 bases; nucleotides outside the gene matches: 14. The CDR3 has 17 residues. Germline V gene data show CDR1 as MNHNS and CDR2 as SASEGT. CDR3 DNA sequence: TGTGCCAGCAGTATCCTAGGGGGTGGTAGCGGGGCAGATACGCAGTATTTT. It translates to CASSILGGGSGADTQYF.

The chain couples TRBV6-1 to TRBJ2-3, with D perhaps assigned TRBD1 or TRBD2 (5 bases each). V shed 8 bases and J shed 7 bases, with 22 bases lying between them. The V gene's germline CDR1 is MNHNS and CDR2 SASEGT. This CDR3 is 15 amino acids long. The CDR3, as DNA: TGTGCCAGCTTTCCGGGGTGGGCAGGGATGAATACGCAGTATTTT. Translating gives CASFPGWAGMNTQYF.

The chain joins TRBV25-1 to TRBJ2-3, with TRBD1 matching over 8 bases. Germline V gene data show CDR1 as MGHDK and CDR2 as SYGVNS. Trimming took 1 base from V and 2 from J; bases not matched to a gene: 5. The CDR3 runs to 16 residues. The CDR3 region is CASSEWTGSNTDTQYF. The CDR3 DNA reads TGTGCCAGCAGTGAATGGACAGGGTCGAACACAGATACGCAGTATTTT.

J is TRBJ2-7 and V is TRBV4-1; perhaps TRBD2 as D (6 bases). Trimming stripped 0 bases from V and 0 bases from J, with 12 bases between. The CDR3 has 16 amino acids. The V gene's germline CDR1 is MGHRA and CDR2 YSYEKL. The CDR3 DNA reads TGCGCCAGCAGCCAAGAGGCGGGACGGAGCTCCTACGAGCAGTACTTC. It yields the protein CASSQEAGRSSYEQYF.

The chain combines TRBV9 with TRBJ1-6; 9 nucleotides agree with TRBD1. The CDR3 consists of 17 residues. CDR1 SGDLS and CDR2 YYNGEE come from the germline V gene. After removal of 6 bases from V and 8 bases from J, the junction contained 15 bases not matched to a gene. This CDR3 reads CASTKDYRRTGDSPLHF. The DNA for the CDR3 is TGTGCCAGCACCAAAGACTATAGAAGGACAGGGGATTCACCCCTCCACTTT.

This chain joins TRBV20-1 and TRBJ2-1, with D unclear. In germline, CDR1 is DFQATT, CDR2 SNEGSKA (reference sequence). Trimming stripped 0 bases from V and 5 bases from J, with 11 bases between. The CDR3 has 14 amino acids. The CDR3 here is CSARDQAEHNEQFF. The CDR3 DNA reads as TGCAGTGCTAGAGATCAGGCCGAACACAATGAGCAGTTCTTC.

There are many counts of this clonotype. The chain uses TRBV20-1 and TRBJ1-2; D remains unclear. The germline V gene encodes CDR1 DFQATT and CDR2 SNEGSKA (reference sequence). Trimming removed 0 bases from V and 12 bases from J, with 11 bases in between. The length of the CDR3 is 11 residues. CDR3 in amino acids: CSARDQPSNTF. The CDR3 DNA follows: TGCAGTGCTAGAGATCAACCCTCGAACACCTTC.

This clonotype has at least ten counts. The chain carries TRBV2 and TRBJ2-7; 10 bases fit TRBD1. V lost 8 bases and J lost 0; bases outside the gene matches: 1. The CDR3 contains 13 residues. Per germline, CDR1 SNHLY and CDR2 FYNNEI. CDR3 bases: TGTGCCAGCGGGACAGGGGTCTCCTACGAGCAGTACGTC. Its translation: CASGTGVSYEQYV.

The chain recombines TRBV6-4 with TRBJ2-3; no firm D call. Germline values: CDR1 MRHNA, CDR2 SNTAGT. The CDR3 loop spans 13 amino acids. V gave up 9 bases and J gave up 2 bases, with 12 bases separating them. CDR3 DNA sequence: TGTGCCAGTCCGGAAGGGAACACAGATACGCAGTATTTT. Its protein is CASPEGNTDTQYF.

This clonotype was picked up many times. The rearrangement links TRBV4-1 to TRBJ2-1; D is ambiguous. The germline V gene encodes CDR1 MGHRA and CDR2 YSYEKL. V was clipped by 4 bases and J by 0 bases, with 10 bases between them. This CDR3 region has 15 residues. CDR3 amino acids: CASSPSLSSYNEQFF. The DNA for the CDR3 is TGCGCCAGCAGCCCTTCTTTGAGCTCCTACAATGAGCAGTTCTTC.

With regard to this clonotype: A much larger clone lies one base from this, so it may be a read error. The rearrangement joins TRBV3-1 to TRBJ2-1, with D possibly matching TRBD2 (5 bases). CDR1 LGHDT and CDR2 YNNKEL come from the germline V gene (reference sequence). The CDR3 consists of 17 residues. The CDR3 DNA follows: TGTGCCACCAGCCAACTCCTTACTAGATATCGAGTCAATGAGCAGTTCTTC. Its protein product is CATSQLLTRYRVNEQFF.

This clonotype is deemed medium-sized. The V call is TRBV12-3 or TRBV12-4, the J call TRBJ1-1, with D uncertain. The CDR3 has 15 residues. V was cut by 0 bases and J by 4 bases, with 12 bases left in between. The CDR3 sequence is CASSLAGVPGTEAFF. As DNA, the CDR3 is TGTGCCAGCAGTTTAGCGGGAGTACCCGGCACTGAAGCTTTCTTT.

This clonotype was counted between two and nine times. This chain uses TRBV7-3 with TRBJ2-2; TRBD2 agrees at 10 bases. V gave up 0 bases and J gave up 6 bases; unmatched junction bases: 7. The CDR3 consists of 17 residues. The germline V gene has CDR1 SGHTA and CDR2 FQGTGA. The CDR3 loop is CASSLTGLAGAAGELFF. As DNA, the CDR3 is TGTGCCAGCAGCTTAACGGGGCTAGCGGGAGCCGCCGGGGAGCTGTTTTTT.